These T cell receptor beta chains were read from a single sample in a study of PD-1 blockade in classical Hodgkin lymphoma. Produced via immunoSEQ multiplex PCR; TCRdb's table is partial and in-frame only. The data hold 70,000 or so clones, with 71% observed a single time. This specimen was peripheral blood mononuclear cells (PBMCs), taken before the second cycle of nivolumab. Every receptor here comes from a human donor with classical Hodgkin lymphoma. Both conserved end residues are part of each CDR3. D genes are given only for firm matches. Expanded clones are given a class, and other clones once, few, many or no size at all.

TRBV7-9	-	-	TRBJ2-5	TGTGCCAGCAGCTTACAAGTCCAAGAGACCCAGTACTTC	CASSLQVQETQYF
TRBV2	few	-	TRBJ1-4	TGTGCCAGCAGTGAAGCAGGGCAGGTATGGGAAAAACTGTTTTTT	CASSEAGQVWEKLFF
TRBV30	few	TRBD1	TRBJ1-2	TGTGCCTGGAGTGTTGGACAGGCGAGTGGCTACACCTTC	CAWSVGQASGYTF
TRBV19	once	-	TRBJ1-1	TGTGCCAGTAGTATAAGGGGGATAAACACTGAAGCTTTCTTT	CASSIRGINTEAFF
TRBV5-1	-	TRBD2	TRBJ2-3	TGCGCCAGCAGCCCGGGACTAGCGGGAGTCACAGATACGCAGTATTTT	CASSPGLAGVTDTQYF
TRBV11-3	-	-	TRBJ1-1	TGTGCCAGCAGCCCTAGGGGCGGGTACACTGAAGCTTTCTTT	CASSPRGGYTEAFF
TRBV25-1	-	TRBD1	TRBJ1-5	TGTGCCAGCTACAGGGGGCGTTACGGTAATCAGCCCCAGCATTTT	CASYRGRYGNQPQHF
TRBV9	-	TRBD1	TRBJ1-1	TGTGCCAGCAGCGTTGGGACAGGGAACTTCGGCACTGAAGCTTTCTTT	CASSVGTGNFGTEAFF
TRBV6-1	few	-	TRBJ1-2	TGTGTACTATGGGGCGGAGGCTACACCTTC	CVLWGGGYTF
TRBV4-1	-	TRBD1	TRBJ1-1	TGCGTCAGCAGCCAAAGCCTCGGGACAGGGCCGGGAAGGGGCACTGAAGCTTTCTTT	CVSSQSLGTGPGRGTEAFF
TRBV29-1	many	-	TRBJ2-1	TGCAGCGTTGAAGGGACGGCCTCTATGTATGAGCAGTTCTTC	CSVEGTASMYEQFF
TRBV30	-	TRBD2	TRBJ2-5	TGTGCCTGGAGCGAGGGACTAGCGGGAGTAGAGACCCAGTACTTC	CAWSEGLAGVETQYF
TRBV20-1	-	-	TRBJ2-3	TGCAGTGCTAGCCGCGCAGATACGCAGTATTTT	CSASRADTQYF
TRBV11-2	few	-	TRBJ1-3	TGTGCCAGCAGCTTAGGTCAAGGAAACACCATATATTTT	CASSLGQGNTIYF
TRBV10-1	-	-	TRBJ2-2	TGCGCCAGCAGTGATTCGGGAAGGCCCGGGGAGCTGTTTTTT	CASSDSGRPGELFF
TRBV19	-	-	TRBJ2-1	TGTGCCAGTAACGCGGGAATACCATACAATGAGCAGTTCTTC	CASNAGIPYNEQFF
TRBV7-3	-	-	TRBJ2-1	TGTGCCAGCAGCGATAGCTCCTACAATGAGCAGTTCTTC	CASSDSSYNEQFF
TRBV19	-	-	TRBJ1-2	TGTGCCAGTAGTATAGAATTAGACAGTGAACTCTATGGCTACACCTTC	CASSIELDSELYGYTF
TRBV2	once	-	TRBJ2-7	TGTGCCAGCAGTGAAGGATACGAGCAGTACTTC	CASSEGYEQYF
TRBV19	-	-	TRBJ1-2	TGTGCCAGTAGTATAGAAATCGGCGGCGCTAACTATGGCTACACCTTC	CASSIEIGGANYGYTF
TRBV30	-	-	TRBJ1-2	TGTGCCTGGAGTGTACGAGAGTATGGCTACACCTTC	CAWSVREYGYTF
TRBV25-1	-	TRBD1	TRBJ1-2	TGTGCCAGCTCTCACAGGGGGCAGGGTGTTGGCTACACCTTC	CASSHRGQGVGYTF